This entry features one T cell receptor (beta chain) sequence. The data were produced by immunoSEQ multiplex PCR, yet TCRdb's version contains in-frame clones alone and is incomplete. Among tens of thousands of clones listed, around 90% were seen once. These data come from a study of T cell changes during pregnancy in multiple sclerosis. The length of the CDR3 is 14 residues. Trimming left V 6 bases short and J 6 bases short, with 15 bases between. CDR1 MNHNS and CDR2 SASEGT come from the germline V gene. The sample was peripheral blood, taken after pregnancy. The chain combines TRBV6-1 with TRBJ1-5, with D hard to call. This clonotype was obtained from a female donor in good health, enrolled as a control in a pregnancy study. The chain's CDR3 is CASRQSGEGQPQHF. The CDR3 nucleotides are TGTGCCAGCAGGCAAAGCGGGGAGGGTCAGCCCCAGCATTTT.